This T cell receptor beta chain was retrieved from a study of CXCR3-negative and CXCR3-positive naive CD8 T cells. Researchers reported sorting every CD8+ T cell subset in triplicate, 300,000 to 350,000 cells per sort. Of note for this clonotype: The antigen is not known.

Study conclusions and caveats: The study found that naive CXCR3-negative and CXCR3-positive cells shared TRBV-TRBJ usage, while memory cells differed. TRB CDR3s of CXCR3-positive naive cells were more hydrophobic than those of CXCR3-negative naive cells. CD5 surface expression was similar among naive subsets, and TCR strength was estimated by inference from TRB CDR3 properties.

All TRB cDNA libraries came from 5' RACE performed with UMI labels. One entry per CDR3 protein, without DNA, is what TCRdb gives after re-calling the 5' RACE reads. Its table records around 140,000 distinct CDR3 sequences. The specimen was naive CXCR3+ CD8+ T cells from blood. Regarding subset: CD45RO-CCR7+CD27+CD95- naive CD8+ T cells expressing CXCR3 (TNR3+). The source of this sequence is a human donor in good health. Some clones in this sample may be carry-over from other donors' samples.

CDR3 loop: CASSWTRTSYNEQFF. The chain couples TRBV12-3 or TRBV12-4 to TRBJ2-1. The CDR3 length is 15 residues.